The clone carrying this TCR beta chain was detected only a few times. The germline CDR1 and CDR2 sequences are MNHEY and SVGAGI. The CDR3 length is 15 residues. The V gene end was trimmed by 2 bases and the J gene end by 7 bases; junction bases not matched to a gene: 10. TRAV and TRBV primers primed cDNA for both TCRalpha and TCRbeta. TCRs underwent roughly 19 PCR cycles of amplification with a constant-region primer and V-primer adapter. Amplification of isolated mRNA was accomplished via in vitro transcription. TCRdb called the reads again in MiXCR, with one record for every CDR3 protein. Found here are about 9,800 distinct CDR3 sequences, about 75% of them singletons; the top ten hold roughly 1.5%. This sample was included in a study of low-dose radiotherapy and immunotherapy resistance in tumors. The wider study: Patients took oral aspirin 300 mg daily for four cycles from cycle 1 day 1.

The chain recombines TRBV6-5 with TRBJ2-7; TRBD1 agrees at 8 bases. This sequence was found in a human donor with advanced metastatic prostate, ovarian, gallbladder or colorectal cancer (not recorded which). This table probably holds off-target reads from a library built for another chain. The CDR3 DNA sequence: TGTGCCAGCAGTTACGCTGCAGGGGGCGCGGGAGAGCAGTACTTC. Translation: CASSYAAGGAGEQYF.